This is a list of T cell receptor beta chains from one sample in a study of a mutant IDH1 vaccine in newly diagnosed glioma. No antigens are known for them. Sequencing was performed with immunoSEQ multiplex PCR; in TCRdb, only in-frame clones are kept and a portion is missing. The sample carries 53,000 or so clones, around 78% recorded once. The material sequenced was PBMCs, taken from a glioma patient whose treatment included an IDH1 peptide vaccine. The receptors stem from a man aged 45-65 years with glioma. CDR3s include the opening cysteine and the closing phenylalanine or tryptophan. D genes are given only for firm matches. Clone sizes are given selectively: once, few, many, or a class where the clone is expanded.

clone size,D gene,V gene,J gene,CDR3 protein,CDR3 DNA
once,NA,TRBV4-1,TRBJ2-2,CASSQGRRTDNTGELFF,TGCGCCAGCAGCCAAGGTCGCAGGACAGACAACACCGGGGAGCTGTTTTTT
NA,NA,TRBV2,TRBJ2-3,CASSEPRSTDTQYF,TGTGCCAGCAGTGAACCCAGAAGCACAGATACGCAGTATTTT
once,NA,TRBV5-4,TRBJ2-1,CASSGQGATNEQFF,TGTGCCAGCAGCGGTCAGGGCGCGACAAATGAGCAGTTCTTC
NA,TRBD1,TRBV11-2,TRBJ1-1,CASSLGQGSTEAFF,TGTGCCAGCAGCTTAGGACAGGGTAGCACTGAAGCTTTCTTT
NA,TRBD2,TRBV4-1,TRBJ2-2,CASSQETVRGGAGELFF,TGCGCCAGCAGCCAAGAGACCGTTCGCGGGGGGGCCGGGGAGCTGTTTTTT
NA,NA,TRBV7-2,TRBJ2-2,CASTLSWINTGELFF,TGTGCCAGCACCCTCTCTTGGATAAACACCGGGGAGCTGTTTTTT
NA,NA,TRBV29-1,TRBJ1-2,CSVSGAYGYTF,TGCAGCGTCTCGGGGGCCTATGGCTACACCTTC
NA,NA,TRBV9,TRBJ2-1,CASSATWVAYNEQFF,TGTGCCAGCAGCGCTACGTGGGTGGCCTACAATGAGCAGTTCTTC
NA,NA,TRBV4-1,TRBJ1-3,CASSQERGRSGNTIYF,TGCGCCAGCAGCCAAGAGAGGGGACGGTCTGGAAACACCATATATTTT
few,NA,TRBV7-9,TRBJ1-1,CASSASGTEAFF,TGTGCCAGCAGCGCATCCGGCACTGAAGCTTTCTTT
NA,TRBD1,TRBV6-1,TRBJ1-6,CASSAQGIDNSPLHF,TGTGCCAGCAGTGCACAGGGGATAGATAATTCACCCCTCCACTTT
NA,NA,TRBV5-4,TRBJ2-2,CASSFLGNTGELFF,TGTGCCAGCAGCTTTTTGGGGAACACCGGGGAGCTGTTTTTT
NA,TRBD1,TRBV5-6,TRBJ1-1,CASSIWTGGFLAFF,TGTGCCAGCAGCATCTGGACAGGGGGCTTCTTGGCTTTCTTT
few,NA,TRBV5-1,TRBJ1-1,CASSQGKNTEAFF,TGCGCCAGCAGCCAGGGAAAGAACACTGAAGCTTTCTTT
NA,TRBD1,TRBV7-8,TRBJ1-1,CASRRDRNTEAFF,TGTGCCAGCCGCCGGGACAGGAACACTGAAGCTTTCTTT
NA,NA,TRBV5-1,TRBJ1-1,CASSLQGDTEAFF,TGCGCCAGCAGCTTGCAAGGGGACACTGAAGCTTTCTTT
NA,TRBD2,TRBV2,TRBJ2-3,CASRSGGGTDTQYF,TGTGCCAGCAGATCGGGGGGGGGCACAGATACGCAGTATTTT
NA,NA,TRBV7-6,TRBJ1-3,CASSAGSGTGNTIYF,TGTGCCAGCAGCGCAGGATCAGGGACAGGAAACACCATATATTTT
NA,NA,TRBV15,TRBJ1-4,CATSRGDLTLGDEKLFF,TGTGCCACCAGCAGAGGTGACCTGACCCTCGGTGATGAAAAACTGTTTTTT
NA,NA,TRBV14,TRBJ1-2,CASSPGRAYGYTF,TGTGCCAGCAGCCCGGGACGGGCTTATGGCTACACCTTC
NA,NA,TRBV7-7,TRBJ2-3,CASSSHPTDTQYF,TGTGCTAGCAGCTCTCACCCCACAGATACGCAGTATTTT
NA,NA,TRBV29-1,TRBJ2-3,CSVDRTGTQYF,TGCAGCGTTGACAGAACGGGTACGCAGTATTTT
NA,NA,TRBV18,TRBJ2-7,CASLTAESEQYF,TGTGCCAGCTTAACGGCCGAAAGCGAGCAGTACTTC
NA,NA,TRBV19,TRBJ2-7,CASSMRRRGNDEQYF,TGTGCCAGTAGTATGAGGAGGAGGGGTAATGACGAGCAGTACTTC
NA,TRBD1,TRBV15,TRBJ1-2,CATQGGAPANYGYTF,TGTGCCACCCAGGGGGGGGCCCCCGCTAACTATGGCTACACCTTC
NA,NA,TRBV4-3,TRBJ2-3,CASSPTTDTDTQYF,TGCGCCAGCAGCCCCACGACAGACACAGATACGCAGTATTTT
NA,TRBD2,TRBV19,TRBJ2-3,CASTAGLAGGLSTDTQYF,TGTGCCAGTACCGCGGGACTAGCGGGGGGCTTGAGCACAGATACGCAGTATTTT
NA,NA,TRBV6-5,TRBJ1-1,CASNRPNTEAFF,TGTGCCAGTAACAGACCGAACACTGAAGCTTTCTTT
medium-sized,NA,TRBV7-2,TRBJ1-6,CASSTSLGTGVSLHF,TGTGCCAGCAGCACTAGCCTCGGGACCGGCGTATCTCTCCACTTT
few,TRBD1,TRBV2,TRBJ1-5,CASRQGARQPQHF,TGTGCCAGCAGACAGGGGGCACGGCAGCCCCAGCATTTT
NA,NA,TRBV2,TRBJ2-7,CASSARYEQYF,TGTGCCAGCAGTGCCAGGTACGAGCAGTACTTC
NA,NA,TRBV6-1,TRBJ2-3,CASSEAGTGTDTQYF,TGTGCCAGCAGTGAAGCAGGGACGGGCACAGATACGCAGTATTTT
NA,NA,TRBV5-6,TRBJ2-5,CASSLPPETQYF,TGTGCCAGCAGCCTCCCCCCGGAGACCCAGTACTTC
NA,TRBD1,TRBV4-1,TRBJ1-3,CASSERGIGQGFSGNTIYF,TGCGCCAGCAGCGAGAGAGGAATAGGACAGGGGTTCTCTGGAAACACCATATATTTT
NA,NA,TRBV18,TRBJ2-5,CASSPIGSYRETQYF,TGTGCCAGCTCACCAATAGGGTCGTACCGAGAGACCCAGTACTTC
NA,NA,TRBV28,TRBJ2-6,CASSRPGANVLTF,TGTGCCAGCAGTCGGCCCGGGGCCAACGTCCTGACTTTC
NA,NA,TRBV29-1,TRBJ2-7,CSDQTRCPPYEQYF,TGCAGCGACCAGACTAGATGTCCCCCCTACGAGCAGTACTTC
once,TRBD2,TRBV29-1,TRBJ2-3,CSVGISGVPDTQYF,TGCAGCGTTGGGATTAGCGGGGTACCAGATACGCAGTATTTT
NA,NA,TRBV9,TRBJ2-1,CASSVAEGPAEQFF,TGTGCCAGCAGCGTAGCTGAAGGCCCCGCTGAGCAGTTCTTC
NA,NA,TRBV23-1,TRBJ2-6,CASSQSKGTGANVLTF,TGCGCCAGCAGTCAATCGAAGGGGACCGGGGCCAACGTCCTGACTTTC
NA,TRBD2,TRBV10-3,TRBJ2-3,CAIMGGTSGHSTDTQYF,TGTGCCATCATGGGAGGGACTAGCGGTCATAGCACAGATACGCAGTATTTT
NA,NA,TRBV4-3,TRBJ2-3,CASSQARFTDTQYF,TGCGCCAGCAGCCAAGCGCGGTTCACAGATACGCAGTATTTT
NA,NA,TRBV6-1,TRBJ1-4,CASSDGTVGNEKLFF,TGTGCCAGCAGTGACGGGACGGTGGGGAATGAAAAACTGTTTTTT
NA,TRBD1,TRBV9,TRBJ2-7,CASSGSTGSSYEQYF,TGTGCCAGCAGCGGGTCGACAGGGAGCTCCTACGAGCAGTACTTC
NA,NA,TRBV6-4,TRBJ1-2,CASSQSSRTASNYGYTF,TGTGCCAGCAGTCAGTCTAGTCGGACAGCTAGTAACTATGGCTACACCTTC
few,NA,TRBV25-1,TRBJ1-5,CASSVPSCQHF,TGTGCCAGCAGTGTCCCGAGCTGCCAGCATTTT
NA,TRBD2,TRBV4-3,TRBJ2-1,CASSQGTSGGYNEQFF,TGCGCCAGCAGCCAGGGGACTAGCGGGGGGTACAATGAGCAGTTCTTC
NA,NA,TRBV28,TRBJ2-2,CASSFPTEDVNTGELFF,TGTGCCAGCAGTTTCCCTACAGAGGATGTGAACACCGGGGAGCTGTTTTTT
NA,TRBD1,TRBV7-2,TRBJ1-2,CASSLAPGTGRIYGYTF,TGTGCCAGCAGCTTGGCCCCCGGGACAGGGAGGATCTATGGCTACACCTTC
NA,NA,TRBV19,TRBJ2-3,CASSIAREDMPYF,TGTGCCAGTAGTATAGCTCGTGAGGATATGCCGTATTTT
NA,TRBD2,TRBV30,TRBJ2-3,CAWSSSGGADTQYF,TGTGCCTGGAGTTCTAGCGGGGGGGCAGATACGCAGTATTTT
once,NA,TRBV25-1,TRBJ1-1,CASSEGATEAFF,TGTGCCAGCAGTGAAGGGGCAACTGAAGCTTTCTTT